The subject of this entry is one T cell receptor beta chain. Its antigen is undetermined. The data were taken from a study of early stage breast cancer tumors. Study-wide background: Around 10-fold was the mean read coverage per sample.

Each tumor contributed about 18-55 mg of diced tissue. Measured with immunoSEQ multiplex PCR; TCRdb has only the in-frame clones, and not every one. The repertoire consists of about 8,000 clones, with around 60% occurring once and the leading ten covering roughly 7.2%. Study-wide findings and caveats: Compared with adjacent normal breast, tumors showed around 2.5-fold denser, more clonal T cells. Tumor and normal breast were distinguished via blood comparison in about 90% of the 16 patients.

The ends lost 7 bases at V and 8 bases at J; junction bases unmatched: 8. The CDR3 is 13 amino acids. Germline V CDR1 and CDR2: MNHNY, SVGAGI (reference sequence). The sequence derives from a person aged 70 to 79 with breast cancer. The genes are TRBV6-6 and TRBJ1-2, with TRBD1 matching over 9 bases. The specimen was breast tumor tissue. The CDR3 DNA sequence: TGTGCCAGCACTACGACAGGGGGGCGGGGCTACACCTTC. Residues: CASTTTGGRGYTF.